Below are 22 T cell receptor beta chains sequenced from a single sample in a study of T cells after yellow fever vaccination. MiXCR was run by TCRdb on the 5' RACE reads, yielding one entry per CDR3 protein. The data show hundreds of thousands of distinct CDR3 sequences, approximately 19% seen once. The source material was PBMCs, sampled before the yellow fever booster vaccination. All receptors derive from a man between 18 and 35 years old who received the YFV17D yellow fever vaccine.

V gene TRBV20-1 combines with J gene TRBJ2-3, with D perhaps assigned TRBD1 or TRBD2 (5 bases each). This CDR3 has 12 amino acids. The germline CDR1 and CDR2 sequences are DFQATT and SNEGSKA (reference sequence). V lost 8 bases, J lost 3 bases, and 12 bases lay in between. The CDR3 sequence: CSPGRQTDTQYF. Here the CDR3 DNA reads TGCAGTCCGGGACGCCAAACAGATACGCAGTATTTT.

The chain carries TRBV12-3 or TRBV12-4 and TRBJ2-1; 8 bases line up with TRBD2. Unmatched junction bases numbered 12, after V lost 2 bases and J lost 12 bases. The CDR3 has 15 amino acids. CDR3 sequence reads: CASSLRSGGQQGQFF. CDR3 DNA: TGTGCCAGCAGTTTAAGGAGCGGGGGCCAACAGGGGCAGTTCTTC.

This clonotype was observed a few times. V usage is TRBV30 and J usage is TRBJ2-7; TRBD1 or TRBD2 may be the D gene (5 bases each). Trimming pared 0 bases from V and 5 bases from J, leaving 23 bases between. Germline lookup yields CDR1 GTSNPN and CDR2 SVGIG (reference sequence). This CDR3 has 17 amino acids. CDR3 sequence reads: CAWSVRAWGIGTHEQYF. The CDR3 nucleotides are TGTGCCTGGAGTGTACGTGCGTGGGGGATCGGAACCCACGAGCAGTACTTC.

The V gene is TRBV4-3, the J gene TRBJ1-3; D is ambiguous. Germline V CDR1 and CDR2: LGHNA, YSLEER. This CDR3 is 15 amino acids long. Trimming shortened V by 5 bases and J by 4 bases, and 15 bases separated the two germline ends. Here the CDR3 DNA reads TGCGCCAGCAGCGACGGTTCGTCCTCAGGAAACACCATATATTTT. Translated: CASSDGSSSGNTIYF.

CDR3: CSARDLRTGELFF. In nucleotides, the CDR3 is TGCAGTGCTAGAGATTTACGCACCGGGGAGCTGTTTTTT. J is TRBJ2-2 and V is TRBV20-1; D unclear. V was cut by 0 bases and J by 4 bases, with 6 bases left in between. CDR3 length equals 13 residues. Germline CDR1 is DFQATT and CDR2 is SNEGSKA (reference sequence).

This clonotype was counted only a few times. The V call is TRBV9, the J call TRBJ1-3; D perhaps matches TRBD1 (5 bases). Trimming pared 3 bases from V and 4 bases from J, leaving 17 bases between. The CDR3 is made up of 16 amino acids. The germline V gene has CDR1 SGDLS and CDR2 YYNGEE. CDR3 in amino acids: CASSGPASGPGNTIYF. CDR3 coding DNA: TGTGCCAGCAGCGGACCCGCGTCGGGACCAGGAAACACCATATATTTT.

The chain combines TRBV28 with TRBJ2-5, with TRBD2 as a possible D gene (5 bases). Germline loops: CDR1 MDHEN, CDR2 SYDVKM. V lost 11 bases, J lost 2 bases, and 21 bases lay in between. The CDR3 totals 15 residues. CDR3 protein: CASHGGGRPQETQYF. CDR3 bases: TGTGCCTCCCACGGAGGTGGCAGGCCACAAGAGACCCAGTACTTC.

The V call is TRBV10-3, the J call TRBJ1-5; D is uncertain. CDR1 is ENHRY, CDR2 SYGVKD, per germline. With 4 bases removed from V and 0 bases from J, the gap between germline ends came to 7 bases. The CDR3 spans 14 residues. The CDR3 nucleotides read TGTGCCATCAGTGGAGGTTATAGCAATCAGCCCCAGCATTTT. This gives the protein CAISGGYSNQPQHF.

A single count supports this clonotype. The chain links TRBV5-1 to TRBJ2-3; TRBD2 might be the D (6 bases). This CDR3 contains 18 residues. V was pared by 1 base and J by 2 bases, with 20 bases between. The germline V gene encodes CDR1 SGHRS and CDR2 YFSETQ. CDR3 region: CASSLIGSGGTLTDTQYF. The CDR3 DNA reads TGCGCCAGCAGCTTGATTGGGTCGGGCGGGACTCTCACAGATACGCAGTATTTT.

The rearrangement joins TRBV4-2 to TRBJ2-3; a weak D match, TRBD2 (6 bases). Germline V gene lookup returns CDR1 LGHNA and CDR2 YNFKEQ. Trimming stripped 1 base from V and 4 bases from J, with 12 bases between. This CDR3 comprises 15 residues. CDR3 residues: CASSQGLAVADTQYF. The CDR3 DNA reads TGTGCCAGCAGCCAAGGTTTAGCGGTCGCAGATACGCAGTATTTT.

The gene calls are TRBV12-3 or TRBV12-4 and TRBJ2-1, with 10 bases aligning to TRBD2. The CDR3 has 18 amino acids. The ends lost 8 bases at V and 3 bases at J; junction bases unmatched: 16. The CDR3 sequence is CASRAGLAGGPDYNEQFF. DNA of the CDR3: TGTGCCAGCCGTGCTGGGTTAGCGGGGGGACCTGACTACAATGAGCAGTTCTTC.

This clonotype has only a few counts. V is TRBV7-9 and J is TRBJ2-1, with D possibly being TRBD2 (6 bases). Trimming removed 3 bases from V and 2 bases from J, with 11 bases in between. The CDR3 covers 15 residues. Germline lookup yields CDR1 SEHNR and CDR2 FQNEAQ (reference sequence). This CDR3 reads CASSFRGTPYNEQFF. The DNA of the CDR3 is TGTGCCAGCAGCTTCCGGGGGACCCCCTACAATGAGCAGTTCTTC.

This clonotype has a handful of counts. J is TRBJ1-1 and V is TRBV5-1; TRBD1 agrees at 8 bases. CDR1 is SGHRS and CDR2 is YFSETQ in the germline V gene. J was trimmed by 5 bases and V by 0 bases; bases with no gene match: 9. CDR3 length equals 16 residues. CDR3 in amino acids: CASSLDAGGQGTEAFF. CDR3 nucleotides: TGCGCCAGCAGCTTGGATGCAGGGGGCCAGGGGACTGAAGCTTTCTTT.

The V and J genes are TRBV14 and TRBJ1-6; D unclear. CDR1 and CDR2 from the germline V gene are SGHDN and FVKESK. Between the trimmed V and J ends, which lost 0 bases and 10 bases, there was a span of 7 bases. This CDR3 region has 13 residues. The CDR3 nucleotides are TGTGCCAGCAGCCAAGATCCCGGGTCACCCCTCCACTTT. Its translation is CASSQDPGSPLHF. Drawing the rest from reference TRBV14 and TRBJ1-6, the complete variable domain is EAGVTQFPSHSVIEKGQTVTLRCDPISGHDNLYWYRRVMGKEIKFLLHFVKESKQDESGMPNNRFLAERTGGTYSTLKVQPAELEDSGVYFCASSQDPGSPLHFGNGTRLTVT.

The chain uses TRBV30 and TRBJ1-5; D not resolved. Germline-derived CDR1 and CDR2 are GTSNPN and SVGIG (reference sequence). V shed 2 bases and J shed 2 bases, with 10 bases lying between them. This CDR3 spans 14 amino acids. The CDR3: CAWSSGLGNQPQHF. CDR3 bases: TGTGCCTGGAGTTCCGGGCTCGGCAATCAGCCCCAGCATTTT.

This chain connects TRBV29-1 to TRBJ2-3; 9 nucleotides agree with TRBD1. The germline V gene has CDR1 SQVTM and CDR2 ANQGSEA. The CDR3 covers 15 residues. V shed 5 bases, J shed 1 base, and the junction held 7 bases outside the gene matches. The CDR3 DNA is TGCAGCGTTTCGGCTCGGACAGGGGGCACAGATACGCAGTATTTT. It codes for CSVSARTGGTDTQYF.

This clonotype appeared a few times. V gene TRBV29-1 combines with J gene TRBJ2-3; 7 bases map to TRBD2. Germline V gene lookup returns CDR1 SQVTM and CDR2 ANQGSEA. This CDR3 has 14 amino acids. V shed 2 bases, J shed 5 bases, and the junction held 7 bases outside the gene matches. CDR3 amino acids: CSVEWRGSGDTQYF. CDR3 in DNA: TGCAGCGTTGAATGGCGGGGGTCGGGAGATACGCAGTATTTT.

A few counts support this clonotype. The J gene is TRBJ1-1, the V gene TRBV5-1; D gene unclear. CDR1 and CDR2 from the germline V gene are SGHRS and YFSETQ. The germline V and J ends were trimmed by 0 bases and 1 base, with 10 bases remaining between them. The CDR3 covers 15 residues. The CDR3 is CASSLGQTSNTEAFF. The CDR3 DNA reads TGCGCCAGCAGCTTGGGTCAGACCTCGAACACTGAAGCTTTCTTT.

In its sample, this clonotype was seen a few times. The gene calls are TRBV4-1 and TRBJ1-5; possible D gene TRBD1, 6 bases. Per germline, CDR1 MGHRA and CDR2 YSYEKL. V lost 3 bases and J lost 3, with 12 bases in between. The CDR3 sequence is 15 residues long. CDR3 in DNA: TGCGCCAGCAGCCATCCGGGACACACCAATCAGCCCCAGCATTTT. Translating it yields CASSHPGHTNQPQHF.

This clonotype was counted only a few times. The V gene is TRBV12-3 or TRBV12-4, the J gene TRBJ2-5; TRBD1 might be the D (5 bases). V was shortened by 6 bases and J by 5 bases, with 13 bases between the two germline ends. This CDR3 has 13 amino acids. CDR3 in DNA: TGTGCCAGCAGCCAGGGTAACGGGGAGACCCAGTACTTC. Translated, it gives CASSQGNGETQYF.

The V gene is TRBV7-2, the J gene TRBJ2-1, with D unclear. Trimming cost V 5 bases and J 8 bases, with 7 bases left between them. Germline V gene data show CDR1 as SGHTA and CDR2 as FQGNSA. CDR3 length: 11 residues. The DNA for the CDR3 is TGTGCCAGCAGCCCACAGTATGAGCAGTTCTTC. It specifies CASSPQYEQFF.

This clonotype was observed a handful of times. The rearrangement joins TRBV7-3 to TRBJ1-2; D is unresolved. Germline CDR1 SGHTA, CDR2 FQGTGA. This CDR3 region has 15 residues. Trimming stripped 5 bases from V and 2 bases from J, with 15 bases between. The CDR3 sequence: CASSPAGGPNYGYTF. CDR3 sequence (DNA): TGTGCCAGCAGCCCAGCGGGCGGACCCAACTATGGCTACACCTTC.